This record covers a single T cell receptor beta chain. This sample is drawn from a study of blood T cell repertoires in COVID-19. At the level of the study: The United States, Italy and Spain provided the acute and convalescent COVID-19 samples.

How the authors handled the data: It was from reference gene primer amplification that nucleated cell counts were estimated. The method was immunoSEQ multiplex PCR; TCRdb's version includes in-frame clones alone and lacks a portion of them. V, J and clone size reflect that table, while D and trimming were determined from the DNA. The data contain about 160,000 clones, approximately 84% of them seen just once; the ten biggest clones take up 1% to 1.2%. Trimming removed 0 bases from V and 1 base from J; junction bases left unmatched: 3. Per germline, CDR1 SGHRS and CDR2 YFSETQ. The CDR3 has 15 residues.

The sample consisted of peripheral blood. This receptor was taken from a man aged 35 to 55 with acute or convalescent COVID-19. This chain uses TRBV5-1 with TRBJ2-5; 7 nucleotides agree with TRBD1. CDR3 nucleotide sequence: TGCGCCAGCAGCTTGGTCGGACAGGCCCAAGAGACCCAGTACTTC. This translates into CASSLVGQAQETQYF.